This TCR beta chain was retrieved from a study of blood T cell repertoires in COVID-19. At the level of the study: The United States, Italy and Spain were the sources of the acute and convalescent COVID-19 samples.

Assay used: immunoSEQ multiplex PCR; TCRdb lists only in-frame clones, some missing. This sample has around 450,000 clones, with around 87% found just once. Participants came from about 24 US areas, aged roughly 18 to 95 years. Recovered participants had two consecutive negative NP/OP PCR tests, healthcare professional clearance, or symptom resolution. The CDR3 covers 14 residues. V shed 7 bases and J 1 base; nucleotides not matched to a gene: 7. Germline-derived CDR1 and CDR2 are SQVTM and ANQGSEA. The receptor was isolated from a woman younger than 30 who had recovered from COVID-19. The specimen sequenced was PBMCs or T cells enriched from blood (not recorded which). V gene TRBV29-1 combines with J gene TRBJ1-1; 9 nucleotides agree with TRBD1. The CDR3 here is CSARTGEGNTEAFF. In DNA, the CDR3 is TGCAGCGCTCGGACAGGGGAAGGGAACACTGAAGCTTTCTTT.